The present T cell receptor (beta chain) was sequenced within a study of blood T cell repertoires in COVID-19. Per the germline V gene, CDR1 is LNHDA and CDR2 is SQIVND (reference sequence). The CDR3 has 15 amino acids. Trimming removed 5 bases at V and 5 bases at J, with 16 bases between. The method was immunoSEQ multiplex PCR; TCRdb's version includes in-frame clones alone and lacks a portion of them. The repertoire has 250,000 or so clones, 88% of them found once; the top ten carry around 0.99%. The chain carries TRBV19 and TRBJ2-1; D is possibly TRBD2 (7 bases). The receptor's source is a woman between 35 and 50 years old who had recovered from COVID-19. Sample: peripheral blood. The CDR3 sequence is CASSPRGARDNEQFF. DNA for the CDR3: TGTGCCAGTAGTCCCCGGGGGGCAAGGGACAATGAGCAGTTCTTC. Supplemented by reference TRBV19 and TRBJ2-1, the full variable domain reads DGGITQSPKYLFRKEGQNVTLSCEQNLNHDAMYWYRQDPGQGLRLIYYSQIVNDFQKGDIAEGYSVSREKKESFPLTVTSAQKNPTAFYLCASSPRGARDNEQFFGPGTRLTVL.